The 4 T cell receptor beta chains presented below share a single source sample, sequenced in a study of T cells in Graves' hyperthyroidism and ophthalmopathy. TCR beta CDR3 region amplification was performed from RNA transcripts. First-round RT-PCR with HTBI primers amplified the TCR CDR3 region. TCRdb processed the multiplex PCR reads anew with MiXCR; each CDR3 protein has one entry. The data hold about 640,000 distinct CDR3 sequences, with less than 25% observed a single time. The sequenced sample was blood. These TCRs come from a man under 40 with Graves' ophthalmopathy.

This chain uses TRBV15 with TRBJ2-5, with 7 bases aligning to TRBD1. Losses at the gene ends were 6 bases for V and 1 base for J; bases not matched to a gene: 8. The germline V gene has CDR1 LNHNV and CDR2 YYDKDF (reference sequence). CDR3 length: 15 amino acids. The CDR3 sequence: CATSTHRGSQETQYF. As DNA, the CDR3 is TGTGCCACCAGTACCCACAGGGGAAGCCAAGAGACCCAGTACTTC.

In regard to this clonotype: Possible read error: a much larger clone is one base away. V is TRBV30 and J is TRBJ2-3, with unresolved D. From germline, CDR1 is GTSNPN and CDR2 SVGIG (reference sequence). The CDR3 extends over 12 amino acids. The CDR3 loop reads CAWSYTSDTHYF. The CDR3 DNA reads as TGTGCCTGGAGCTATACATCTGATACGCACTATTTT.

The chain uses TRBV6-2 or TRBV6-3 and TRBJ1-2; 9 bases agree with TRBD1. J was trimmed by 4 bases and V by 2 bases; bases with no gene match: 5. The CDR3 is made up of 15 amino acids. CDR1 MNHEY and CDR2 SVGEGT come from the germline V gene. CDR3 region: CASSYDWTGVYGYTF. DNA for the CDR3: TGTGCCAGCAGTTACGATTGGACAGGGGTCTATGGCTACACCTTC.

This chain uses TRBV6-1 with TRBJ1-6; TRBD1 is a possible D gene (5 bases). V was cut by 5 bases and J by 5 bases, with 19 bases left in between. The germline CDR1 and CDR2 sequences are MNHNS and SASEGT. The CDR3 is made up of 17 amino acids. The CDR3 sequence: CASSPLGGGSDNSPLHF. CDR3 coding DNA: TGTGCCAGCAGTCCCCTCGGGGGGGGTTCGGATAATTCACCCCTCCACTTT.